The clone carrying this T cell receptor (beta chain) was observed many times. RNA transcripts served as the template for amplifying TCR beta CDR3 regions. The study used the HTBI primer set for a first-round RT-PCR of the TCR CDR3. MiXCR was run by TCRdb on the multiplex PCR reads, yielding one entry per CDR3 protein. In the table there are about 840,000 distinct CDR3 sequences, 35% to 45% of which are singletons. The sample comes from a study of T cells in Graves' hyperthyroidism and ophthalmopathy. Germline lookup yields CDR1 SGHRS and CDR2 YFSETQ. The CDR3 length is 15 residues. Between the trimmed V and J ends, which lost 1 base and 0 bases, there was a span of 5 bases.

The sequence came from a man aged 18 to 29 with Graves' hyperthyroidism. The sequencing sample was made of blood. The rearrangement uses TRBV5-1 and TRBJ2-6; no clear D. In DNA, the CDR3 is TGCGCCAGCAGCTTGAAGGCCTCTGGGGCCAACGTCCTGACTTTC. Protein product: CASSLKASGANVLTF.